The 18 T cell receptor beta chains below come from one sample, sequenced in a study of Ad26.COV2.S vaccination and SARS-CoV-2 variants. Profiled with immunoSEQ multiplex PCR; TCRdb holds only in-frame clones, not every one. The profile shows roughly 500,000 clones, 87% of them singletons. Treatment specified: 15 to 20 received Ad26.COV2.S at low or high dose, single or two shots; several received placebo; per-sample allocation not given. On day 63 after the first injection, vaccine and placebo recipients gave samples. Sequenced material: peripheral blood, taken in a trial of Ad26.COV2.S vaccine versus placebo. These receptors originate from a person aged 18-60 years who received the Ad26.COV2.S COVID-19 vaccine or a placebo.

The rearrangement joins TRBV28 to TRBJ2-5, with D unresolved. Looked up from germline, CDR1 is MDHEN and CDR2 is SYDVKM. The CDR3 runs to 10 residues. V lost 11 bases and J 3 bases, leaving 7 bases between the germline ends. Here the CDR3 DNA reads TGTGCCTGCCGGAAAGAGACCCAGTACTTC. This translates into CACRKETQYF.

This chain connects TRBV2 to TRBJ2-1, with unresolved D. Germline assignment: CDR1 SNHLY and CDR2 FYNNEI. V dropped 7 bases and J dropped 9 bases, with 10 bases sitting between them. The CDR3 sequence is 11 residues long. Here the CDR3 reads CASTTTFEQFF. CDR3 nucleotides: TGTGCCAGCACTACGACTTTTGAGCAGTTCTTC.

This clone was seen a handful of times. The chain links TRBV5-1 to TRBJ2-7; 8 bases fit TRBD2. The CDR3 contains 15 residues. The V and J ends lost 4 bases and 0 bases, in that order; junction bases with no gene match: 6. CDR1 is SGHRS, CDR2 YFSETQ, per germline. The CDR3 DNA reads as TGCGCCAGCAGCCATTTTAGCGGGGACTCCTACGAGCAGTACTTC. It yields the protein CASSHFSGDSYEQYF.

Here the CDR3 DNA reads TGTGCCAGCAGTTTATGGACAGGAACTAGCAATCAGCCCCAGCATTTT. Translated, it gives CASSLWTGTSNQPQHF. This sequence joins TRBV28 and TRBJ1-5; possibly TRBD1 for D (6 bases). The CDR3 is 16 residues long. Per germline, CDR1 MDHEN and CDR2 SYDVKM. Between the trimmed V and J ends, which lost 0 bases and 0 bases, there was a span of 9 bases.

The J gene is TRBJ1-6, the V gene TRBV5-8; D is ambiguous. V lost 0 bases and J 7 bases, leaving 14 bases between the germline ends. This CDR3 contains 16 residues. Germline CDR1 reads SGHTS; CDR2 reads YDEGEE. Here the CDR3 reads CASSLEAVGLNSPLHF. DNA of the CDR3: TGTGCCAGCAGCTTGGAGGCTGTGGGTTTGAATTCACCCCTCCACTTT.

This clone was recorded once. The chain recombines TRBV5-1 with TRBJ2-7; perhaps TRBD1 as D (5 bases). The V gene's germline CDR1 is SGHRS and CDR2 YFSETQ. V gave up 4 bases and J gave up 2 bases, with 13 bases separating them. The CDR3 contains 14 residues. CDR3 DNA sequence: TGCGCCAGCAGCCGGACACTCAATACCTACGAGCAGTACTTC. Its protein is CASSRTLNTYEQYF.

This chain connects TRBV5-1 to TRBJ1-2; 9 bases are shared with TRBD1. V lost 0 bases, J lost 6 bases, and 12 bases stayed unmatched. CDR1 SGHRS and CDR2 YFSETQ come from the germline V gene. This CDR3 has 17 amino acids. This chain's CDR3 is CASSLDAGTGSPNGYTF. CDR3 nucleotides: TGCGCCAGCAGCTTGGACGCCGGGACAGGGAGCCCCAATGGCTACACCTTC.

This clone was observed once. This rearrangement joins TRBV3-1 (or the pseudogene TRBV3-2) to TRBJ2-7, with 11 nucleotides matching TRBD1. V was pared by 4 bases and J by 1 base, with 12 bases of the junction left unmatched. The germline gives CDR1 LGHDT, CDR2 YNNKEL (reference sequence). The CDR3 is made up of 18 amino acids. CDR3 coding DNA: TGTGCCAGCAGCCGAGGCGGGCCGGACAGGGGGCTTTCCTACGAGCAGTACTTC. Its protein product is CASSRGGPDRGLSYEQYF.

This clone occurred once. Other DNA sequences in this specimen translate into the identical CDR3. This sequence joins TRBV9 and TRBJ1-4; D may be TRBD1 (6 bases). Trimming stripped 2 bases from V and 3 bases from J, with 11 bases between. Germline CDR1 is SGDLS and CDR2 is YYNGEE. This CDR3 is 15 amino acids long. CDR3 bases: TGTGCCAGCAGCGTGGGGGGCGGACCTAATGAAAAACTGTTTTTT. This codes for CASSVGGGPNEKLFF.

In nucleotides, the CDR3 is TGTGCCAGCAGCCTGCTAGGTGTGAACACTGAAGCTTTCTTT. Its protein is CASSLLGVNTEAFF. V gene TRBV5-5 combines with J gene TRBJ1-1; D not resolved. The CDR3 length is 14 residues. Trimming stripped 4 bases from V and 0 bases from J, with 10 bases between. CDR1 and CDR2 (germline): SGHKS, YYEKEE (reference sequence).

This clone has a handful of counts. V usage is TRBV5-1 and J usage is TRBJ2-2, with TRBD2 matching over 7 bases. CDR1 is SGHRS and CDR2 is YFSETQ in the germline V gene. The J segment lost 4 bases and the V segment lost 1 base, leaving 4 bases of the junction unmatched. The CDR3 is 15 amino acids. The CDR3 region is CASSLRRESTGELFF. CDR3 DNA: TGCGCCAGCAGCTTGAGGCGGGAGAGCACCGGGGAGCTGTTTTTT. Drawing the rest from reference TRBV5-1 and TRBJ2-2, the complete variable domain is KAGVTQTPRYLIKTRGQQVTLSCSPISGHRSVSWYQQTPGQGLQFLFEYFSETQRNKGNFPGRFSGRQFSNSRSEMNVSTLELGDSALYLCASSLRRESTGELFFGEGSRLTVL.

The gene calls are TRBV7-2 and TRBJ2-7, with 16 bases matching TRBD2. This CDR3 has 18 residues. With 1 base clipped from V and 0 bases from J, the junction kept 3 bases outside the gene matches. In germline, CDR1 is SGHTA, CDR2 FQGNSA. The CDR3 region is CASSLEGLAGGRSYEQYF. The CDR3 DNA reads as TGTGCCAGCAGCTTAGAGGGACTAGCGGGAGGGCGCTCCTACGAGCAGTACTTC.

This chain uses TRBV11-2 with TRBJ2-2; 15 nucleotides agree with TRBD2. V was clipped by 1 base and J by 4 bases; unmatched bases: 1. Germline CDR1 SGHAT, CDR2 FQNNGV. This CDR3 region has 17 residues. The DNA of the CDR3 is TGTGCCAGCAGCTTAGGGACTAGCGGGAGGGCCACCGGGGAGCTGTTTTTT. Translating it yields CASSLGTSGRATGELFF.

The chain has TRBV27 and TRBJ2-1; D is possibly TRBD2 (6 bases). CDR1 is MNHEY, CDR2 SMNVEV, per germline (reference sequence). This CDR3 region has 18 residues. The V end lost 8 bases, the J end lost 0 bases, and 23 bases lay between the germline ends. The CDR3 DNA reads TGTGCCAGCGCGAGGGATTTGGGTCTAGCGCACTCCTACAATGAGCAGTTCTTC. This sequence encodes CASARDLGLAHSYNEQFF.

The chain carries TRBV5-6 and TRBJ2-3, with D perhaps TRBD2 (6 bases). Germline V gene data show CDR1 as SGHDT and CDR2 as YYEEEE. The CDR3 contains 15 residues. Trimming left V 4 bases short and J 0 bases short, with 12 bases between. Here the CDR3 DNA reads TGTGCCAGCAGCCTAGCGCTAACTAGCACAGATACGCAGTATTTT. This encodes CASSLALTSTDTQYF.

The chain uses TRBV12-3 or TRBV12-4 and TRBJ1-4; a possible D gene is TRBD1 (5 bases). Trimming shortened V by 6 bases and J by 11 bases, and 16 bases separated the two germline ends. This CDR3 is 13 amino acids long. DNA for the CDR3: TGTGCCAGCAGCTCCCTCGGGGGGGGGAAACTGTTTTTT. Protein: CASSSLGGGKLFF.

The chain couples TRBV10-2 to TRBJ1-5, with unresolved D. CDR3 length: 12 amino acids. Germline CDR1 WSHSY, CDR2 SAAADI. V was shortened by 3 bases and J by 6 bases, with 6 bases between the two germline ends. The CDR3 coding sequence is TGCGCCAGCAGTGACGGTGGTCAGCCCCAGCATTTT. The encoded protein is CASSDGGQPQHF.

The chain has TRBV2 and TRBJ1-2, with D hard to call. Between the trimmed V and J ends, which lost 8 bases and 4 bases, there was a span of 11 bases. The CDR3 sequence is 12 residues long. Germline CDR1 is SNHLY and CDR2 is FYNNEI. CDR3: CASSLGGYGYTF. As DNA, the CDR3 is TGTGCCAGCTCGCTTGGTGGCTATGGCTACACCTTC. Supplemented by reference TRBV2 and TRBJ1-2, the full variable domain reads EPEVTQTPSHQVTQMGQEVILRCVPISNHLYFYWYRQILGQKVEFLVSFYNNEISEKSEIFDDQFSVERPDGSNFTLKIRSTKLEDSAMYFCASSLGGYGYTFGSGTRLTVV.